A selection of T cell receptor beta chains follows, all from one sample in a study of T cells in Graves' hyperthyroidism and ophthalmopathy. TCRdb called the multiplex PCR reads again in MiXCR, with one record for every CDR3 protein. The sample lists about 350,000 distinct CDR3 sequences, about a sixth occurring once. What was sequenced was blood. These receptors all come from a woman aged 40 to 55 with Graves' ophthalmopathy. CDR3s include the opening cysteine and the closing phenylalanine or tryptophan. A D gene is named only where the DNA matches it firmly. Size values are once, few and many counts, or a class for expanded clones, and some rows have none.

clone_size j_call v_call d_call cdr3_aa cdr3_nt
. TRBJ2-7 TRBV6-1 . CASTTAGEQYF TGTGCCAGCACTACGGCCGGGGAGCAGTACTTC
many TRBJ1-3 TRBV2 . CASSEARNTIYF TGTGCCAGCAGTGAAGCCCGAAACACCATATATTTT
many TRBJ2-7 TRBV12-3/TRBV12-4 . CASSPRPEYEQYF TGTGCCAGCAGTCCGCGACCAGAATACGAGCAGTACTTC
few TRBJ2-6 TRBV19 . CASSMRSSGANVLTF TGTGCCAGTAGTATGAGGAGCTCTGGGGCCAACGTCCTGACTTTC
many TRBJ2-7 TRBV7-2 . CASSLYQGSEQYF TGTGCCAGCAGCTTATATCAGGGTTCCGAGCAGTACTTC
few TRBJ1-2 TRBV6-2/TRBV6-3 . CASSYRQSRLPHFYGYTF TGTGCCAGCAGCTATCGACAGAGCAGGCTCCCCCACTTCTATGGCTACACCTTC
many TRBJ2-2 TRBV30 . CAWSITGQGSTGELFF TGTGCCTGGAGTATTACAGGTCAGGGCTCCACCGGGGAGCTGTTTTTT
many TRBJ1-1 TRBV28 . CASSLPGRPEAFF TGTGCCAGCAGTTTACCGGGACGGCCTGAAGCTTTCTTT
many TRBJ1-1 TRBV10-1 . CASSDSLGQPNTEAFF TGCGCCAGCAGTGACTCTTTAGGACAGCCGAACACTGAAGCTTTCTTT
. TRBJ2-5 TRBV6-1 TRBD2 CASSEGAGVGVETQYF TGTGCCAGCAGTGAAGGGGCGGGAGTTGGAGTAGAGACCCAGTACTTC
few TRBJ2-5 TRBV10-3 TRBD1 CAISAQGQGRETQYF TGTGCCATCAGTGCCCAGGGACAGGGGAGGGAGACCCAGTACTTC
many TRBJ1-2 TRBV29-1 TRBD1 CSVPGGRQGAYGYTF TGCAGCGTTCCCGGGGGGCGACAGGGTGCCTATGGCTACACCTTC
. TRBJ2-5 TRBV7-8 . CAGSLFGQGQETQYF TGTGCCGGCAGCTTATTCGGGCAGGGCCAAGAGACCCAGTACTTC
many TRBJ1-5 TRBV19 . CASSTYRQPQHF TGTGCCAGTAGTACCTACAGGCAGCCCCAGCATTTT
many TRBJ2-4 TRBV19 TRBD2 CASSIRLAGEGIQYF TGTGCCAGTAGTATCCGCCTAGCGGGAGAAGGTATTCAGTACTTC
many TRBJ2-7 TRBV27 . CASSLIGTTREQYF TGTGCCAGCAGTTTAATTGGTACTACCCGCGAGCAGTACTTC
. TRBJ2-7 TRBV11-2 TRBD2 CASRTSGSDEQYF TGTGCCAGCCGGACTAGCGGGAGCGACGAGCAGTACTTC
. TRBJ1-2 TRBV7-2 TRBD1 CASSGLTGVGYTF TGTGCCAGCAGCGGACTGACAGGGGTCGGCTACACCTTC
many TRBJ2-2 TRBV11-1 . CASSLAGARNTGELFF TGTGCCAGCAGCTTGGCAGGGGCGAGGAACACCGGGGAGCTGTTTTTT
many TRBJ1-2 TRBV20-1 . CSARVRGEFNYGYTF TGCAGTGCTAGAGTTAGGGGCGAGTTTAACTATGGCTACACCTTC
many TRBJ2-7 TRBV11-2 . CASSLRTHYEQYF TGTGCCAGCAGCTTACGGACCCACTACGAGCAGTACTTC
. TRBJ2-2 TRBV10-3 . CAIDGGNTGELFF TGTGCCATCGACGGGGGGAACACCGGGGAGCTGTTTTTT
many TRBJ2-2 TRBV7-9 . CASSLIGELFF TGTGCCAGCAGCTTAATAGGGGAGCTGTTTTTT
few TRBJ2-7 TRBV4-1 . CASSHPGGRSPLEQYF TGCGCCAGCAGCCACCCTGGGGGACGGTCACCCCTCGAGCAGTACTTC
. TRBJ1-1 TRBV6-1 . CATLTGPKEAFF TGTGCCACACTAACAGGGCCCAAGGAAGCTTTCTTT
many TRBJ2-5 TRBV29-1 . CSVYRTAQETQYF TGCAGCGTGTACCGGACCGCCCAAGAGACCCAGTACTTC
. TRBJ1-2 TRBV6-1 . CASSEVADYGYTF TGTGCCAGCAGTGAAGTTGCTGATTATGGCTACACCTTC
. TRBJ2-5 TRBV7-3 . CASSPMGGGPLRQETQYF TGTGCCAGCAGCCCTATGGGGGGGGGGCCGTTGAGGCAAGAGACCCAGTACTTC
many TRBJ1-1 TRBV28 . CASTPGGVRTEAFF TGTGCCAGCACACCAGGCGGGGTTCGGACTGAAGCTTTCTTT
many TRBJ2-7 TRBV11-2 TRBD2 CASSLGTSGYYEQYF TGTGCCAGCAGCTTGGGGACTAGCGGTTATTACGAGCAGTACTTC